This is a list of T cell receptor beta chains from one sample in a study of blood T cells in healthy people across ages. TCRdb reprocessed the 5' RACE reads with MiXCR, giving one entry per CDR3 protein. Seen here are 790,000 or so distinct CDR3 sequences, more than 35% observed once, and the top ten hold about a sixth. The sequenced material came from blood. These receptor sequences come from a man older than 75 in good health. CDR3s include the opening cysteine and the closing phenylalanine or tryptophan. A D gene is named only where the DNA matches it firmly. Where a row states a size, it is once, few, many or the class of an expanded clone; other rows omit it.

v_call	j_call	clone_size	d_call	cdr3_nt	cdr3_aa
TRBV6-6	TRBJ2-7	few	NA	TGTGCCAGCAGTTACTCGATAATCGTTAAGGACTCGCCCTACGAGCAGTACTTC	CASSYSIIVKDSPYEQYF
TRBV20-1	TRBJ2-1	NA	TRBD2	TGCAGTGCTAGGAATCGAGGGACTAGCGGGTTCAATGAGCAGTTCTTC	CSARNRGTSGFNEQFF
TRBV9	TRBJ2-1	NA	NA	TGTGCCAGCAGCGTAGGAGTCAATGAGCAGTTCTTC	CASSVGVNEQFF
TRBV27	TRBJ1-2	few	NA	TGTGCCAGCAGTTTATCGCCCCGCCAGGGCGGCTACACCTTC	CASSLSPRQGGYTF
TRBV27	TRBJ2-7	NA	NA	TGTGCCAGTAGCGTACGGTACTTC	CASSVRYF
TRBV5-6	TRBJ2-5	NA	NA	TGTGCCAGCAGCCACCTCGCGGGTGCCCAAGAGACCCAGTACTTC	CASSHLAGAQETQYF
TRBV27	TRBJ2-1	few	NA	TGTGCCAGCGGTAGGGCACTAGCCGACAATGAGCAGTTCTTC	CASGRALADNEQFF
TRBV7-3	TRBJ1-1	few	NA	TGTGCCAGCAGCCTCCAGGGCCTTCAGGGCACTGAAGCTTTCTTT	CASSLQGLQGTEAFF
TRBV20-1	TRBJ1-1	NA	NA	TGCAGTGCTAGAGATATCGGCAGGGGTATGCACACTGAAGCTTTCTTT	CSARDIGRGMHTEAFF
TRBV5-1	TRBJ2-3	few	NA	TGCGCCAGCCATGTCGGGGAGGCAGATACGCAGTATTTT	CASHVGEADTQYF
TRBV6-1	TRBJ2-1	NA	TRBD2	TGTGCCAGCAGCTTGGGCGGGGGACTAGCGTTGTTGGAGCAGTTCTTC	CASSLGGGLALLEQFF
TRBV30	TRBJ2-1	NA	NA	TGTGCCTGGAGTGGGGATGAGCAGTTCTTC	CAWSGDEQFF
TRBV5-1	TRBJ2-5	many	TRBD1	TGCGCCAGCAGCTTAGGGACAGAAGAGACCCAGTACTTC	CASSLGTEETQYF
TRBV5-1	TRBJ2-3	NA	TRBD2	TGCGCCAGCAGCTATGGACTAGCGGGAGGACCCGCGGATACGCAGTATTTT	CASSYGLAGGPADTQYF
TRBV12-3/TRBV12-4	TRBJ2-1	few	NA	TGTGCCAGCAGTTTAGCGGGAATAGTCGATGAGCAGTTCTTC	CASSLAGIVDEQFF
TRBV10-3	TRBJ2-2	NA	TRBD1	TGTGCCATCAGCGGGGACAGGGGAGGCACCGGGGAGCTGTTTTTT	CAISGDRGGTGELFF
TRBV12-3/TRBV12-4	TRBJ2-2	NA	NA	TGTGCCAGCAGTTTACTGACGGCGGACGCCGGGGAGCTGTTTTTT	CASSLLTADAGELFF
TRBV7-8	TRBJ2-1	NA	NA	TGTGCCAGCAGCCTCACCGGGACATTCACCTACAATGAGCAGTTCTTC	CASSLTGTFTYNEQFF
TRBV27	TRBJ1-2	NA	NA	TGTGCCAGCAGAGCCCGGACAGTAGAGGGCTACACCTTC	CASRARTVEGYTF
TRBV20-1	TRBJ2-1	NA	TRBD2	TGCAGTGCTAGAGATCTCTTGGCCAGCGGGACGGGCAACTCCTACAATGAGCAGTTCTTC	CSARDLLASGTGNSYNEQFF
TRBV9	TRBJ2-7	few	TRBD2	TGTGCCAGCACCGGGACTAGCGGGAGCTCCTACAATGAGCAGTACTTC	CASTGTSGSSYNEQYF
TRBV12-3/TRBV12-4	TRBJ2-7	few	NA	TGTGCCAGCAGTCTTGCCCAGACGAGCTCCTACGAGCAGTACTTC	CASSLAQTSSYEQYF
TRBV12-3/TRBV12-4	TRBJ2-1	NA	TRBD2	TGTGCCAGCAGTTTAGATGCCATCGGACTAGCGGGAGTGAGGGGGTCCTCCTACAATGAGCAGTTCTTC	CASSLDAIGLAGVRGSSYNEQFF
TRBV20-1	TRBJ2-1	NA	NA	TGCAGTGCTAGGGGTTTCAATGAGCAGTTCTTC	CSARGFNEQFF
TRBV7-2	TRBJ2-1	NA	TRBD2	TGTGCCAGCAGCTTCCTAGCGGAAAGAAGTGGTATTGAGCAGTTCTTC	CASSFLAERSGIEQFF
TRBV7-2	TRBJ2-7	few	TRBD1	TGTGCCAGCAGCCGGAACAGGGGGAGCTCCTACGAGCAGTACTTC	CASSRNRGSSYEQYF
TRBV12-3/TRBV12-4	TRBJ2-2	few	NA	TGTGCCAGCAGTTTAGCGGGGACGGCCGGGGAGCTGTTTTTT	CASSLAGTAGELFF
TRBV5-1	TRBJ2-5	many	NA	TGCGCCAGCAGCTTGGTGGCCACCCGCGGCGGAGAGACCCAGTACTTC	CASSLVATRGGETQYF
TRBV21-1	TRBJ2-3	NA	NA	TGTGCCAGCAGCAAAGCGCATTCTAGGTCAGGGGAGGCGCAGTATTTT	CASSKAHSRSGEAQYF
TRBV7-2	TRBJ2-7	few	TRBD2	TGTGCCAGCAGCATCGGGACTAGCGGGAGGAACGAGCAGTACTTC	CASSIGTSGRNEQYF
TRBV29-1	TRBJ2-5	NA	TRBD2	TGCAGCGGGGGGGGAGGGCAAGAGACCCAGTACTTC	CSGGGGQETQYF
TRBV10-2	TRBJ1-6	NA	NA	TGCGCCAGCCAAAGGGGACGGCAAAATAATTCACCCCTCCACTTT	CASQRGRQNNSPLHF
TRBV28	TRBJ1-2	few	NA	TGTGCCAGCAGCTTTGGGGTAGGGTATGGCTACACCTTC	CASSFGVGYGYTF
TRBV6-6	TRBJ2-1	NA	TRBD1	TGTGCCAGCAGTTATGACAGGGGGGACTTGAATGAGCAGTTCTTC	CASSYDRGDLNEQFF
TRBV5-1	TRBJ2-1	NA	TRBD1	TGCGCCAGCAGCCCAGGGACAGGTTCCCATGAGCAGTTCTTC	CASSPGTGSHEQFF
TRBV2	TRBJ1-1	once	NA	TGTGCCAGCAGTGAACGGTTAATGAACACTGAAGCTTTCTTT	CASSERLMNTEAFF
TRBV7-2	TRBJ2-7	few	TRBD1	TGTGCCAGCAGCCCTGAAGGACCAGGGACAGGGGCCTACGAGCAGTACTTC	CASSPEGPGTGAYEQYF
TRBV4-1	TRBJ2-1	many	NA	TGCGCCAGCAGCCAAGGCCCCAGCGGAGGGGGGCTTAAGAATGAGCAGTTCTTC	CASSQGPSGGGLKNEQFF
TRBV10-3	TRBJ2-7	many	TRBD1	TGTGCCATCAGCGGACAGGACTCCTACGAGCAGTACTTC	CAISGQDSYEQYF
TRBV7-8	TRBJ1-2	NA	TRBD1	TGTGCCAGCAGCAACGGGACAGGGCGCTATGGCCACACCTTC	CASSNGTGRYGHTF
TRBV29-1	TRBJ2-3	many	TRBD2	TGCAGCGTTGGCCCGACTAGCGGGAGTTCGTATACGCAGTATTTT	CSVGPTSGSSYTQYF
TRBV7-2	TRBJ2-2	NA	TRBD2	TGTGTCAGCAGCCGGACTAGCGGTACCGGGGAGCTGTTTTTT	CVSSRTSGTGELFF
TRBV21-1	TRBJ2-3	NA	NA	TGTGCCAGCAGCAAAGTGGTTAGCGTCACAGATACGCAGTATTTT	CASSKVVSVTDTQYF
TRBV5-1	TRBJ2-5	many	NA	TGCGCCAGCAGCTCGCGAGGGACCCAGTACTTC	CASSSRGTQYF